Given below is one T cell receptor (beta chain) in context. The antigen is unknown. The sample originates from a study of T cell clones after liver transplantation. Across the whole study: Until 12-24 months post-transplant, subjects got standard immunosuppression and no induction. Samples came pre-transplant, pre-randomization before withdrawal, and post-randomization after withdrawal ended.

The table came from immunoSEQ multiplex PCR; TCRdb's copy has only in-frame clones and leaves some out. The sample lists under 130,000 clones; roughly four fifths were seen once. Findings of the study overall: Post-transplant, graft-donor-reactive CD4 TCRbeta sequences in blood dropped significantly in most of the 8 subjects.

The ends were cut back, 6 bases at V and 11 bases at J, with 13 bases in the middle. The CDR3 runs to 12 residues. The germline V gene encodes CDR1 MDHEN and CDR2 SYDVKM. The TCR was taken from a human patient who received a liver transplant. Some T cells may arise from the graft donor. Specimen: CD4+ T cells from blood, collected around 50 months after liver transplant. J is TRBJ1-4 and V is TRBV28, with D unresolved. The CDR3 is CASRDGLGKLFF. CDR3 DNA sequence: TGTGCCAGCAGGGACGGTTTAGGGAAACTGTTTTTT.